Below are 20 T cell receptor beta chains sequenced from a single sample in a study of T-cell reconstitution after alpha-beta-depleted transplantation in children listed by TCRdb under 2016. Libraries were constructed by PCR. Sequencing was performed on an Illumina HiSeq 2500. TCR libraries were prepared with molecular barcoding, using unique molecular identifiers to normalize TCRbeta repertoire quantification. TCRdb trimmed public reads at Q25 via fastp, called clones via MiXCR and kept in-frame beta chains. Every CDR3 protein is listed once, alongside the most common genes and DNA of its rows. Present in this sample are approximately 210,000 distinct CDR3 sequences, 13% to 15% of which were seen just once. The ten largest account for approximately 13% of the sample. This material consisted of PBMCs from the stem cell graft donor, taken from the stem cell graft. Source of these receptors: a human donor who donated a stem cell graft to a child with acute lymphoblastic leukemia.

This clonotype was found many times. V is TRBV7-2 and J is TRBJ1-5; a possible D gene is TRBD1 (6 bases). Germline-derived CDR1 and CDR2 are SGHTA and FQGNSA. Trimming stripped 6 bases from V and 6 bases from J, with 18 bases between. The CDR3 covers 15 residues. DNA of the CDR3: TGTGCCAGCAGTCTATTATTGGGGGGCTTTCAGCCCCAGCATTTT. It codes for CASSLLLGGFQPQHF.

At least ten counts were recorded for this clonotype. V gene TRBV11-2 combines with J gene TRBJ1-1; possible D gene TRBD1, 5 bases. CDR3 size: 13 residues. CDR1 and CDR2 from the germline V gene are SGHAT and FQNNGV. Trimming took off 9 bases at V and 3 bases at J, with 14 bases between the two ends. CDR3 protein: CASQGGGYTEAFF. In DNA, the CDR3 is TGTGCCAGTCAGGGCGGCGGGTACACTGAAGCTTTCTTT.

This clonotype was counted at least ten times. The gene calls are TRBV10-3 and TRBJ2-7; 7 nucleotides align to TRBD1. With V trimmed by 3 bases and J by 2 bases, 4 bases remained unmatched. Germline values: CDR1 ENHRY, CDR2 SYGVKD. The CDR3 covers 14 residues. CDR3 DNA sequence: TGTGCCATCAGTGACGGGACAGAGCCCTACGAGCAGTACTTC. It codes for CAISDGTEPYEQYF.

This clonotype has ten or more counts. The CDR3 loop reads CASKQTMNTEAFF. The DNA for the CDR3 is TGTGCCAGTAAGCAGACCATGAACACTGAAGCTTTCTTT. The rearrangement links TRBV19 to TRBJ1-1, with no clear D. This CDR3 spans 13 amino acids. Germline values: CDR1 LNHDA, CDR2 SQIVND (reference sequence). Between the trimmed V and J ends, which lost 7 bases and 0 bases, there was a span of 9 bases.

This clonotype was seen repeatedly, ten times or more. The rearrangement joins TRBV11-2 to TRBJ2-7; TRBD1 matches at 7 bases. The CDR3 is made up of 15 amino acids. Trimming at V came to 5 bases and at J to 2 bases, leaving 9 bases not matched to a gene. CDR1 and CDR2 (germline): SGHAT, FQNNGV. CDR3 in amino acids: CASSPRGPPPYEQYF. CDR3 DNA sequence: TGTGCCAGCAGCCCTAGGGGGCCTCCTCCCTACGAGCAGTACTTC.

A few counts support this clonotype. V and J are TRBV7-9 and TRBJ2-7; D might be TRBD1 (6 bases). Germline V CDR1 and CDR2: SEHNR, FQNEAQ (reference sequence). The ends were cut back, 5 bases at V and 1 base at J, with 15 bases in the middle. This CDR3 is built from 15 residues. CDR3 in DNA: TGTGCCAGCAGCCACCGGGACACCAGATCCTACGAGCAGTACTTC. It is translated as CASSHRDTRSYEQYF.

This clonotype appeared many times. This chain joins TRBV28 and TRBJ2-2; D not resolved. Germline V gene lookup returns CDR1 MDHEN and CDR2 SYDVKM. V lost 6 bases and J 3 bases, leaving 17 bases between the germline ends. This CDR3 contains 16 residues. CDR3 DNA: TGTGCCAGCAGGCCCCCCCGTGCCGGCGACACCGGGGAGCTGTTTTTT. Its translation is CASRPPRAGDTGELFF.

In the case of this clonotype: Possible read error: a much larger clone is one base away. V is TRBV3-1 and J is TRBJ2-7; possibly TRBD1 or TRBD2 for D (5 bases each). The CDR3 consists of 13 residues. With 8 bases removed from V and 3 bases from J, the gap between germline ends came to 14 bases. Germline V gives CDR1 LGHDT, CDR2 YNNKEL (reference sequence). CDR3 nucleotides: TGTGCCAGCGGTCGAGGGACCATCTACGAGCAGTACTTC. Its protein is CASGRGTIYEQYF.

This clonotype has just a few counts. The chain uses TRBV20-1 and TRBJ2-5, with 7 bases that match TRBD2. Germline assignment: CDR1 DFQATT and CDR2 SNEGSKA (reference sequence). The ends lost 6 bases at V and 1 base at J; junction bases unmatched: 14. CDR3 length equals 16 residues. DNA for the CDR3: TGCAGTGCCAACGCTCCGGGGGGTTGGGGCCAAGAGACCCAGTACTTC. Encoded protein: CSANAPGGWGQETQYF.

This clonotype was observed many times. The CDR3 loop is CASSTLMAGGLGNEQFF. The CDR3 bases are TGCGCCAGCAGTACCCTCATGGCGGGAGGGCTAGGCAATGAGCAGTTCTTC. V and J are TRBV5-1 and TRBJ2-1; 9 positions agree with TRBD2. Unmatched junction bases numbered 15, after V lost 5 bases and J lost 6 bases. The V gene's germline CDR1 is SGHRS and CDR2 YFSETQ. This CDR3 spans 17 amino acids. The whole variable domain, filled in from reference TRBV5-1 and TRBJ2-1, reads KAGVTQTPRYLIKTRGQQVTLSCSPISGHRSVSWYQQTPGQGLQFLFEYFSETQRNKGNFPGRFSGRQFSNSRSEMNVSTLELGDSALYLCASSTLMAGGLGNEQFFGPGTRLTVL.

This clonotype was counted ten times or more. The CDR3 sequence: CASSHRGRGRESVRTEAFF. CDR3 DNA sequence: TGTGCCAGCAGCCATCGTGGGCGGGGCAGGGAGAGTGTTAGGACTGAAGCTTTCTTT. V usage is TRBV7-9 and J usage is TRBJ1-1, with D possibly matching TRBD1 (5 bases). The CDR3 has 19 residues. The V gene's germline CDR1 is SEHNR and CDR2 FQNEAQ (reference sequence). Between the trimmed V and J ends, which lost 5 bases and 5 bases, there was a span of 30 bases.

J is TRBJ1-3 and V is TRBV7-6; D unclear. The CDR3 totals 15 residues. Germline loops: CDR1 SGHVS, CDR2 FNYEAQ. Between the trimmed V and J ends, which lost 4 bases and 8 bases, there was a span of 18 bases. DNA of the CDR3: TGTGCCAGCAGCTGGCGGGATAACCCCTCAGACACCATATATTTT. It encodes CASSWRDNPSDTIYF.

This clonotype came up a few times. The chain recombines TRBV6-5 with TRBJ2-4; the D is unclear. CDR1 and CDR2 from the germline V gene are MNHEY and SVGAGI. There are 16 residues in the CDR3. The V and J ends lost 2 bases and 0 bases respectively, with 11 bases between them. The CDR3, as DNA: TGTGCCAGCAGTTACGAAGCCAGACTAGCCAAAAACATTCAGTACTTC. This translates into CASSYEARLAKNIQYF.

There are a few counts of this clonotype. The rearrangement joins TRBV7-9 to TRBJ2-1; the D gene is possibly TRBD2 (6 bases). V lost 2 bases, J lost 6 bases, and 11 bases lay in between. The CDR3 consists of 14 residues. Germline values: CDR1 SEHNR, CDR2 FQNEAQ (reference sequence). The CDR3: CASSLRRDVNEQFF. The CDR3 DNA follows: TGTGCCAGCAGCTTACGGCGGGACGTCAATGAGCAGTTCTTC.

This clonotype occurred many times. This chain links TRBV5-6 with TRBJ1-1, with D possibly being TRBD1 (5 bases). The CDR3 covers 14 residues. The germline V gene encodes CDR1 SGHDT and CDR2 YYEEEE. V lost 1 base to trimming and J lost 4 bases, with 11 bases between them. The CDR3 DNA is TGTGCCAGCAGCTTGACGGGACCGGGCACTGAAGCTTTCTTT. This translates into CASSLTGPGTEAFF. The full variable domain, completed using reference TRBV5-6 and TRBJ1-1, is DAGVTQSPTHLIKTRGQQVTLRCSPKSGHDTVSWYQQALGQGPQFIFQYYEEEERQRGNFPDRFSGHQFPNYSSELNVNALLLGDSALYLCASSLTGPGTEAFFGQGTRLTVV.

Of note for this clonotype: Just one base apart from a much larger clone, this may be a read error. The CDR3 does not end in the conserved phenylalanine or tryptophan, so this is likely a read error. J is TRBJ2-1 and V is TRBV28; D is uncertain. The CDR3 is made up of 13 amino acids. Germline loops: CDR1 MDHEN, CDR2 SYDVKM. Trimming removed 6 bases from V and 5 bases from J, with 11 bases in between. The DNA of the CDR3 is TGTGCCAGCAGCTACGAGGTGAACAATGAGCAGTTCTTA. Residues: CASSYEVNNEQFL.

As to this clonotype: A much larger clone differs by one base, so this may be a read error. The chain's CDR3 is CASSPRGAGELSF. The CDR3 DNA follows: TGTGCCAGCAGTCCCCGAGGGGCCGGGGAGCTGTCTTTT. J is TRBJ2-2 and V is TRBV25-1; D possibly matches TRBD1 or TRBD2 (5 bases each). CDR1 is MGHDK and CDR2 is SYGVNS in the germline V gene. This CDR3 comprises 13 residues. The variable domain in full, with the rest retrieved from reference TRBV25-1 and TRBJ2-2, is EADIYQTPRYLVIGTGKKITLECSQTMGHDKMYWYQQDPGMELHLIHYSYGVNSTEKGDLSSESTVSRIRTEHFPLTLESARPSHTSQYLCASSPRGAGELSFGEGSRLTVL.

This clonotype was recorded at least ten times. The V call is TRBV7-9, the J call TRBJ1-4, with D unclear. Germline V gives CDR1 SEHNR, CDR2 FQNEAQ (reference sequence). The CDR3 is 15 amino acids. The V end was cut by 5 bases, the J end by 3 bases, with 13 bases between. CDR3 protein: CASSRLDGPNEKLFF. The CDR3 DNA reads as TGTGCCAGCAGCCGCCTGGACGGACCTAATGAAAAACTGTTTTTT.

This clonotype was counted many times. The rearrangement uses TRBV3-1 and TRBJ2-3; no reliable D call. This CDR3 is built from 14 residues. From germline, CDR1 is LGHDT and CDR2 YNNKEL (reference sequence). V lost 1 base and J lost 0, with 5 bases in between. The CDR3 loop reads CASSQGPSTDTQYF. CDR3 DNA sequence: TGTGCCAGCAGCCAAGGGCCTAGCACAGATACGCAGTATTTT.

A few counts support this clonotype. The genes are TRBV6-5 and TRBJ2-7; D unclear. Germline V CDR1 and CDR2: MNHEY, SVGAGI. V was clipped by 1 base and J by 8 bases, with 9 bases between them. CDR3 size: 12 residues. The CDR3 DNA reads as TGTGCCAGCAGTTACTTTGGGTCACAGCAGTACTTC. Protein sequence: CASSYFGSQQYF.